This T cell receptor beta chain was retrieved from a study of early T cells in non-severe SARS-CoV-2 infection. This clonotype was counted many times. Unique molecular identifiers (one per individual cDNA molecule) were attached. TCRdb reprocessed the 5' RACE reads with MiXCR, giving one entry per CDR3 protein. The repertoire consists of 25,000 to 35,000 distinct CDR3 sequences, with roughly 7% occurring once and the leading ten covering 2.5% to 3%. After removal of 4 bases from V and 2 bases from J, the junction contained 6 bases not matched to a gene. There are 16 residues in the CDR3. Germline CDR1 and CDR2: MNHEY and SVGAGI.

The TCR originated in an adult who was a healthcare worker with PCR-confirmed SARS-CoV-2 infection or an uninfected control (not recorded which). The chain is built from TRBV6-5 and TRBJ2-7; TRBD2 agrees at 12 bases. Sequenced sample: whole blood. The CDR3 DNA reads TGTGCCAGCAGTTTCACTAGCGGGAGGATCACCTACGAGCAGTACTTC. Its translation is CASSFTSGRITYEQYF.